These 9 T cell receptor beta chains originate from one sample sequenced in a study of cytomegalovirus exposure and HLA in healthy donors. Both 60 Vbeta primers and 13 Jbeta primers went into the PCR. TCRdb's table, derived via immunoSEQ multiplex PCR, lists solely in-frame clones and lacks some. The table includes approximately 160,000 clones, roughly 80% detected once. Sequencing was done on a sample of PBMCs. The receptors stem from a man aged 25-40 years in good health and CMV-seropositive.

This clone was observed once. The chain joins TRBV5-1 to TRBJ2-7; 7 bases fit TRBD1. Germline-derived CDR1 and CDR2 are SGHRS and YFSETQ. J was trimmed by 5 bases and V by 3 bases; bases with no gene match: 5. The CDR3 is made up of 13 amino acids. CDR3 amino acids: CASSSIQGNEQYF. In DNA, the CDR3 is TGCGCCAGCAGCTCGATACAGGGGAACGAGCAGTACTTC.

This clone was counted a few times. This chain uses TRBV27 with TRBJ2-1; TRBD2 matches 9 bases. Germline V gives CDR1 MNHEY, CDR2 SMNVEV (reference sequence). CDR3 length: 15 residues. Trimming cost V 8 bases and J 2 bases; bases outside gene matches: 7. CDR3 DNA sequence: TGTGCCAGCGGGCCCCTAGCGGGACCCTACAATGAGCAGTTCTTC. Amino acids: CASGPLAGPYNEQFF.

The rearrangement uses TRBV23-1 and TRBJ2-7, with TRBD2 identical over 11 bases. TRBV23-1 has ORF status, its function being uncertain. With V trimmed by 4 bases and J by 2 bases, 19 bases remained unmatched. There are 20 residues in the CDR3. CDR3 sequence: CASSLPTPGLAVPWPYEQYF. CDR3 in DNA: TGCGCCAGCAGTCTCCCCACTCCGGGACTAGCGGTTCCCTGGCCCTACGAGCAGTACTTC.

V is TRBV5-1 and J is TRBJ1-1; 12 bases line up with TRBD1. This CDR3 has 14 amino acids. Germline trimming cut 5 bases from V and 6 bases from J; bases unmatched to any gene: 5. Germline-derived CDR1 and CDR2 are SGHRS and YFSETQ. The CDR3 spells CASSQGQGASEAFF. The DNA for the CDR3 is TGCGCCAGCAGTCAGGGACAGGGGGCCTCTGAAGCTTTCTTT.

This clone showed up just once. J is TRBJ1-1 and V is TRBV6-1, with 7 bases aligning to TRBD1. Losses at the gene ends were 7 bases for V and 0 bases for J; bases not matched to a gene: 5. Germline V gene sequence: CDR1 MNHNS, CDR2 SASEGT. The CDR3 has 14 amino acids. The CDR3 DNA reads as TGTGCCAGCACCCACAGGGGAGTGAACACTGAAGCTTTCTTT. Its translation: CASTHRGVNTEAFF.

This clone has only a few counts. The chain combines TRBV27 with TRBJ2-7, with 14 bases lining up with TRBD2. This CDR3 has 16 amino acids. The junction had 7 bases not matched to a gene; V was cut back by 5 bases and J by 4 bases. CDR1 and CDR2 from the germline V gene are MNHEY and SMNVEV (reference sequence). For the CDR3, the DNA is TGTGCCAGCAGTACGACTAGCGGGAGGGCCTGGTACGAGCAGTACTTC. Translating gives CASSTTSGRAWYEQYF.

This clone appeared a few times. An end of the junction does not agree with germline; a read error may underlie this. The chain is built from TRBV5-1 and TRBJ1-2, with 8 bases identical to TRBD1. This CDR3 has 14 residues. The V gene's germline CDR1 is SGHRS and CDR2 YFSETQ. The CDR3 DNA is TGCGCCAGCAGCTTGAATCCCAGACAGGGGACGTCGGACTTC. Translating gives CASSLNPRQGTSDF.

This clone was detected once. V usage is TRBV30 and J usage is TRBJ2-1, with TRBD2 matching over 9 bases. Germline CDR1 GTSNPN, CDR2 SVGIG (reference sequence). The CDR3 covers 12 residues. V shed 7 bases, J shed 8 bases, and the junction held 6 bases outside the gene matches. CDR3 bases: TGTGCCTTCGGGACTAGCCCCGATGAGCAGTTCTTC. Its translation is CAFGTSPDEQFF.

This clone was seen just once. V is TRBV21-1 and J is TRBJ2-1; TRBD1 is the table's D call, not checked against the DNA. TRBV21-1 is assigned pseudogene status. This CDR3 contains 14 residues. The CDR3 sequence is CASSKGHYPREQFF. CDR3 coding DNA: TGTGCCAGCAGCAAGGGACACTACCCCAGGGAGCAGTTCTTC.